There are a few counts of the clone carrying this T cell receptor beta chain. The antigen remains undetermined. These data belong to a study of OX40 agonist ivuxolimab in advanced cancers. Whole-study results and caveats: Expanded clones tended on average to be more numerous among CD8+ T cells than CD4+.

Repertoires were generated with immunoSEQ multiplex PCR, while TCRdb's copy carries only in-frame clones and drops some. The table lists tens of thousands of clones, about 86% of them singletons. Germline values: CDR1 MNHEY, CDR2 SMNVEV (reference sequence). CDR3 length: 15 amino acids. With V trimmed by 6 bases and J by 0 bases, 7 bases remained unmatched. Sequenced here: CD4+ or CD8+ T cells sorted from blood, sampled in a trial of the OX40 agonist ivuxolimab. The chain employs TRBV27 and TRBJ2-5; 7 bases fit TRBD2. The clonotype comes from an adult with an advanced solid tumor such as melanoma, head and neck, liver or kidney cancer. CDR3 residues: CASSSGRGYQETQYF. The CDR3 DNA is TGTGCCAGCAGCTCTGGGCGGGGGTACCAAGAGACCCAGTACTTC.